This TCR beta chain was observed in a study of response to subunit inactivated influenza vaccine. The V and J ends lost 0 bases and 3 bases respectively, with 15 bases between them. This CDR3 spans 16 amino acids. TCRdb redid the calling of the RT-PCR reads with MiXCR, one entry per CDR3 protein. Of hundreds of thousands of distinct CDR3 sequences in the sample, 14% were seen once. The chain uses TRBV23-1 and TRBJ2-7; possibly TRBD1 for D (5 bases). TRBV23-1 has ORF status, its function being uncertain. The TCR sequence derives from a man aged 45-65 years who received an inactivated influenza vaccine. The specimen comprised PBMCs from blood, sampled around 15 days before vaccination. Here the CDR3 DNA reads TGCGCCAGCAGTCAATCGGGCAGGGTTCTGGGCTACGAGCAGTACTTC. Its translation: CASSQSGRVLGYEQYF.